A selection of T cell receptor beta chains follows, all from one sample in a study of early T cells in non-severe SARS-CoV-2 infection. TCRdb recomputed calls from the 5' RACE reads with MiXCR, one row per CDR3 protein. The sample has some 60,000 distinct CDR3 sequences, about 12% seen once; the top ten hold approximately 2.8%. The sequenced sample consisted of whole blood. These receptors were taken from an adult who was a healthcare worker with PCR-confirmed SARS-CoV-2 infection or an uninfected control (not recorded which). CDR3s leave out the opening cysteine and the closing phenylalanine or tryptophan. Each record gives: V gene, CDR3 length, CDR3 protein.

TRBV10-3,11,ATLKRDSYEQY
TRBV7-8,13,ASSPDRSSYNEQF
TRBV9,12,ASSVAGVRETQY
TRBV7-8,15,ASSPRATTFSGNTIY
TRBV7-3,11,ASSWDRNSPLH
TRBV3-1,15,ASSQMGGVLGNYGYT
TRBV11-2,14,ASSLSAGTSGYEQY
TRBV14,20,ASSQGWGRSRQISKSYNEQF
TRBV12-3/TRBV12-4,12,ASLRSSVGTEAF
TRBV5-1,14,ASSLPKPGAGTEAF
TRBV9,16,ASSVGSGTGNKDTEAF
TRBV30,10,AWSLLEYTQY
TRBV15,14,ATSRDRTPGANVLT
TRBV11-2,14,ASSPGIFERTDTQY
TRBV5-1,11,ASSLVGTDTQY
TRBV5-1,12,ASRADPLTDTQY
TRBV6-2/TRBV6-3,10,ASGSRGGVQF
TRBV7-3,14,ASSAWGGLAGDTQY
TRBV11-2,12,ASSLIRGRETQY
TRBV5-1,13,ASSLGQGAQETQY
TRBV9,12,ASKGGLSTDTQY
TRBV28,11,ASTRATGAPLH
TRBV2,10,ASSVDRVGAF
TRBV7-3,12,ASSLRGGVDTQY
TRBV10-3,11,AIGWDRVSEQY
TRBV6-5,13,ASISGQGAYNEQF
TRBV5-1,12,ASSYGGLGTEAF
TRBV11-2,11,ASSGRPLGEQF
TRBV29-1,12,SVGGTAANTEAF
TRBV29-1,11,SAAAGFQETQY
TRBV12-3/TRBV12-4,10,ASSLGDTEAF
TRBV11-2,11,ASSLVEGGELF
TRBV7-2,12,ASSLTGQGRLQY
TRBV28,11,ASGLAEPDTQY
TRBV20-1,13,SAKPRVLATKVEY
TRBV6-6,9,ASSLGEKLF
TRBV5-1,13,ASMGTGGMNTEAF
TRBV20-1,12,SASALGLAYEQY
TRBV10-1,11,ASSESTSNEQF
TRBV18,10,ASSPANYGYT
TRBV12-3/TRBV12-4,13,ASTPTTLFTGELF
TRBV7-9,14,ASSLPTGTGYNEQF
TRBV11-2,13,ASSLGVTGGSEAF
TRBV19,15,GSSTTGGSSGANVLT
TRBV30,13,AWKLAGAGWETQY
TRBV12-3/TRBV12-4,9,ASTYYPTIY
TRBV29-1,10,SVESQGETQY
TRBV6-2/TRBV6-3,11,ASSPQAAGELF
TRBV6-6,11,ASSSPTGEKLF
TRBV29-1,9,SVGSYTEAF
TRBV13,13,ASSLAGGPFHEQF
TRBV27,12,ASSLTTGYTEAF
TRBV27,12,ASSFGGSSYEQY